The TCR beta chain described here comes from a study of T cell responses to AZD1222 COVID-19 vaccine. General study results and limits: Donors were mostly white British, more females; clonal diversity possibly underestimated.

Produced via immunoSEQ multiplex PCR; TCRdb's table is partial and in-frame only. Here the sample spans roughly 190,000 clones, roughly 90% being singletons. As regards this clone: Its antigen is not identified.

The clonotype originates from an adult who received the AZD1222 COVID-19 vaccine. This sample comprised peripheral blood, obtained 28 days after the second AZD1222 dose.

CDR3 region: CASSREGVASYEQYF. CDR3 DNA: TGTGCCAGCAGTCGAGAGGGGGTGGCGAGCTACGAGCAGTACTTC. V is TRBV28 and J is TRBJ2-7, with a possible D match to TRBD1 (6 bases). The CDR3 loop spans 15 amino acids. Germline lookup yields CDR1 MDHEN and CDR2 SYDVKM. Between the trimmed V and J ends, which lost 5 bases and 3 bases, there was a span of 17 bases.